The 31 T cell receptor beta chains presented below share a single source sample, sequenced in a study of cytomegalovirus exposure and HLA in healthy donors. Researchers ran the PCR with 60 Vbeta and 13 Jbeta primers. Sequenced by immunoSEQ multiplex PCR; TCRdb stores in-frame clones only, minus some. The data hold approximately 110,000 clones, with around 69% observed a single time. Source material: PBMCs. The receptors were gathered from a woman aged 35 to 49 in good health and CMV-seropositive.

This chain links TRBV7-6 with TRBJ2-1; D remains unclear. Germline V gene lookup returns CDR1 SGHVS and CDR2 FNYEAQ. Trimming cost V 0 bases and J 9 bases, with 9 bases left between them. The CDR3 is 13 amino acids. Here the CDR3 DNA reads TGTGCCAGCAGCTTAGCGCGGCTCACTGAGCAGTTCTTC. It specifies CASSLARLTEQFF.

This chain links TRBV5-1 with TRBJ1-1; 7 bases match TRBD1. Trimming cost V 4 bases and J 0 bases; bases outside gene matches: 12. The CDR3 totals 17 residues. Germline CDR1 is SGHRS and CDR2 is YFSETQ. The CDR3 protein is CASSPREGARMNTEAFF. CDR3 bases: TGCGCCAGCAGCCCTCGGGAGGGGGCGCGTATGAACACTGAAGCTTTCTTT.

CDR3 sequence reads: CASNRQGLNNQPQHF. The CDR3 DNA is TGTGCCAGCAATCGACAGGGGTTGAACAATCAGCCCCAGCATTTT. The V and J genes are TRBV2 and TRBJ1-5; 8 bases are a match to TRBD1. V was clipped by 7 bases and J by 3 bases; unmatched bases: 8. The CDR3 is 15 amino acids. Germline CDR1 is SNHLY and CDR2 is FYNNEI.

This clone was seen a single time. The chain uses TRBV9 and TRBJ1-1; 11 bases are shared with TRBD1. Germline V gives CDR1 SGDLS, CDR2 YYNGEE. J lost 7 bases, V lost 5 bases, and 7 bases had no gene match. The CDR3 covers 14 residues. The CDR3, as DNA: TGTGCCAGCAGGCGGGACAGGGGGACGTTTGAAGCTTTCTTT. It yields the protein CASRRDRGTFEAFF.

This chain links TRBV5-6 with TRBJ1-5, with 7 bases identical to TRBD1. Germline CDR1 reads SGHDT; CDR2 reads YYEEEE. Trimming took 1 base from V and 8 from J; bases not matched to a gene: 9. The CDR3 runs 15 residues. The CDR3 region has the DNA TGTGCCAGCAGCTTGTATCGACAGGGTGGGAAGCCCCAGCATTTT. It codes for CASSLYRQGGKPQHF. The variable domain in full, completed from reference TRBV5-6 and TRBJ1-5, reads DAGVTQSPTHLIKTRGQQVTLRCSPKSGHDTVSWYQQALGQGPQFIFQYYEEEERQRGNFPDRFSGHQFPNYSSELNVNALLLGDSALYLCASSLYRQGGKPQHFGDGTRLSIL.

CDR3 loop: CASGSGLSGGGELFF. CDR3 sequence (DNA): TGTGCTAGTGGTTCGGGACTATCGGGTGGCGGGGAGCTGTTTTTT. V is TRBV12-5 and J is TRBJ2-2, with 7 nucleotides matching TRBD2. The CDR3 length is 15 residues. J lost 7 bases, V lost 4 bases, and 9 bases had no gene match. CDR1 is LGHNT and CDR2 is FRNRAP in the germline V gene.

The V call is TRBV6-1, the J call TRBJ1-5; no firm D call. The CDR3 loop spans 14 amino acids. V lost 4 bases and J 5 bases, leaving 12 bases between the germline ends. The germline CDR1 and CDR2 sequences are MNHNS and SASEGT. CDR3 loop: CASSGEGVDQPQHF. The CDR3 DNA is TGTGCCAGCAGTGGGGAGGGAGTAGATCAGCCCCAGCATTTT.

The chain carries TRBV5-1 and TRBJ1-1; 8 bases agree with TRBD1. Germline CDR1 reads SGHRS; CDR2 reads YFSETQ. The CDR3 contains 20 residues. V shed 0 bases, J shed 5 bases, and the junction held 21 bases outside the gene matches. The CDR3 loop reads CASSLVGGRGQDRPRTEAFF. CDR3 nucleotide sequence: TGCGCCAGCAGCTTGGTTGGGGGCAGGGGGCAAGACCGACCTCGGACTGAAGCTTTCTTT.

The chain recombines TRBV7-6 with TRBJ2-2, with D possibly being TRBD1 (6 bases). CDR1 SGHVS and CDR2 FNYEAQ come from the germline V gene. The CDR3 has 16 residues. Trimming took off 2 bases at V and 1 base at J, with 11 bases between the two ends. CDR3 residues: CASSLFDRRNTGELFF. The CDR3 DNA sequence: TGTGCCAGCAGCTTATTCGACAGGCGGAACACCGGGGAGCTGTTTTTT.

V is TRBV16 and J is TRBJ2-5; possibly TRBD2 for D (5 bases). V lost 4 bases and J lost 3, with 12 bases in between. CDR3 length: 14 residues. Germline assignment: CDR1 KGHSY and CDR2 FQNENV. The CDR3 reads CASSPMDGEETQYF. DNA of the CDR3: TGTGCCAGCAGCCCTATGGACGGGGAAGAGACCCAGTACTTC. Combining the CDR3 with reference TRBV16 and TRBJ2-5 gives the whole variable domain GEEVAQTPKHLVRGEGQKAKLYCAPIKGHSYVFWYQQVLKNEFKFLISFQNENVFDETGMPKERFSAKCLPNSPCSLEIQATKLEDSAVYFCASSPMDGEETQYFGPGTRLLVL.

The V gene is TRBV20-1, the J gene TRBJ2-1; perhaps TRBD1 as D (5 bases). The CDR3 totals 8 residues. The V and J ends lost 7 bases and 10 bases respectively, with 5 bases between them. Germline lookup yields CDR1 DFQATT and CDR2 SNEGSKA (reference sequence). CDR3 protein: CSGTEQFF. DNA of the CDR3: TGCAGTGGGACAGAGCAGTTCTTC.

CDR3 region: CASSRAGRGDTQYF. The CDR3 DNA reads TGTGCCAGCTCAAGGGCAGGGCGGGGAGATACGCAGTATTTT. J is TRBJ2-3 and V is TRBV18; a weak D match, TRBD2 (6 bases). V gave up 5 bases and J gave up 5 bases, with 14 bases separating them. In germline, CDR1 is KGHSH, CDR2 LQKENI. This CDR3 is built from 14 residues.

This chain uses TRBV12-5 with TRBJ1-5; D unresolved. Germline loops: CDR1 LGHNT, CDR2 FRNRAP. The CDR3 is made up of 13 amino acids. Trimming stripped 3 bases from V and 4 bases from J, with 7 bases between. Written as DNA, the CDR3 is TGTGCTAGTGGTTTACATCCAAATCAGCCCCAGCATTTT. Protein: CASGLHPNQPQHF. Combining the CDR3 with reference TRBV12-5 and TRBJ1-5 gives the whole variable domain DARVTQTPRHKVTEMGQEVTMRCQPILGHNTVFWYRQTMMQGLELLAYFRNRAPLDDSGMPKDRFSAEMPDATLATLKIQPSEPRDSAVYFCASGLHPNQPQHFGDGTRLSIL.

The J gene is TRBJ2-3, the V gene TRBV27; 7 bases align to TRBD2. Germline CDR1 is MNHEY and CDR2 is SMNVEV (reference sequence). This CDR3 is built from 11 residues. V lost 4 bases to trimming and J lost 10 bases; unmatched junction nucleotides: 2. CDR3 amino acids: CASSWGGSQYF. CDR3 nucleotide sequence: TGTGCCAGCAGTTGGGGGGGTTCGCAGTATTTT.

The V gene is TRBV7-2, the J gene TRBJ1-6, with D perhaps TRBD1 (5 bases). V was trimmed by 4 bases and J by 13 bases, leaving 11 bases between them. Germline assignment: CDR1 SGHTA and CDR2 FQGNSA. The CDR3 is made up of 12 amino acids. CDR3 coding DNA: TGTGCCAGCAGCTCAACCGGGGGTCCCCTCCACTTT. Residues: CASSSTGGPLHF.

A word on this clone: Other DNA variants within this sample encode the same CDR3. The chain couples TRBV2 to TRBJ1-1; a possible D gene is TRBD1 (6 bases). CDR1 is SNHLY and CDR2 is FYNNEI in the germline V gene. V lost 5 bases, J lost 5 bases, and 9 bases lay in between. The CDR3 is 12 amino acids. CDR3 protein: CASSTQGTEAFF. Here the CDR3 DNA reads TGTGCCAGCAGTACACAGGGAACTGAAGCTTTCTTT.

In nucleotides, the CDR3 is TGTGCCAGCAGTGAGGGGCTAGCGGGGCTGCAAGAGACCCAGTACTTC. This sequence encodes CASSEGLAGLQETQYF. The chain uses TRBV2 and TRBJ2-5; 9 nucleotides agree with TRBD2. The CDR3 is 16 residues long. The J segment lost 2 bases and the V segment lost 3 bases, leaving 7 bases of the junction unmatched. Per the germline V gene, CDR1 is SNHLY and CDR2 is FYNNEI.

Only a few counts were recorded for this clone. The DNA of the CDR3 is TGTGCCAGCAGTTACTCCTCGGGAGCTAGCACAGATACGCAGTATTTT. Translating it yields CASSYSSGASTDTQYF. The V and J genes are TRBV6-5 and TRBJ2-3, with a weak D call TRBD2 (6 bases). The length of the CDR3 is 16 residues. CDR1 and CDR2 from the germline V gene are MNHEY and SVGAGI. Trimming cost V 0 bases and J 0 bases, with 10 bases left between them.

The genes are TRBV2 and TRBJ2-1, with TRBD2 matching over 8 bases. V gave up 3 bases and J gave up 7 bases; unmatched junction bases: 5. Germline assignment: CDR1 SNHLY and CDR2 FYNNEI. CDR3 length equals 14 residues. As DNA, the CDR3 is TGTGCCAGCAGTGATCCCGGGGGGGGGAATGAGCAGTTCTTC. Amino acid sequence: CASSDPGGGNEQFF. Filled out from reference TRBV2 and TRBJ2-1, the complete variable domain reads EPEVTQTPSHQVTQMGQEVILRCVPISNHLYFYWYRQILGQKVEFLVSFYNNEISEKSEIFDDQFSVERPDGSNFTLKIRSTKLEDSAMYFCASSDPGGGNEQFFGPGTRLTVL.

This chain links TRBV7-6 with TRBJ1-2, with TRBD1 matching 7 bases. Germline V CDR1 and CDR2: SGHVS, FNYEAQ. The junction had 26 bases not matched to a gene; V was cut back by 7 bases and J by 9 bases. The CDR3 has 18 residues. The CDR3 is CASTPQPRGPSGGWSYTF. The CDR3 region has the DNA TGTGCCAGCACCCCCCAACCCCGCGGACCTTCAGGGGGATGGAGCTACACCTTC.

This sequence joins TRBV6-5 and TRBJ2-1; 9 bases fit TRBD1. There are 15 residues in the CDR3. Germline CDR1 reads MNHEY; CDR2 reads SVGAGI. V was clipped by 0 bases and J by 8 bases; unmatched bases: 5. CDR3 coding DNA: TGTGCCAGCAGTTACTCCGGGACAGGGCGCGATGAGCAGTTCTTC. This gives the protein CASSYSGTGRDEQFF.

The chain has TRBV2 and TRBJ1-1; D is unclear. This CDR3 is 14 amino acids long. V shed 5 bases and J shed 1 base, with 11 bases lying between them. Germline V lookup: CDR1 SNHLY, CDR2 FYNNEI. For the CDR3, the DNA is TGTGCCAGCAGTAAGGACGGGGAGAACACTGAAGCTTTCTTT. Its protein is CASSKDGENTEAFF.

The rearrangement uses TRBV5-1 and TRBJ2-2; D ambiguous. The CDR3 spans 16 residues. Trimming pared 1 base from V and 1 base from J, leaving 11 bases between. Per germline, CDR1 SGHRS and CDR2 YFSETQ. The CDR3 DNA sequence: TGCGCCAGCAGCTTGTACGGTGCTTTGAACACCGGGGAGCTGTTTTTT. As protein: CASSLYGALNTGELFF.

The sample holds a few counts of this clone. The CDR3 nucleotides are TGTGCCAGCAGCCCCGGACAGGGTGGGAAAATGCAGTTCTTC. The encoded protein is CASSPGQGGKMQFF. V usage is TRBV7-3 and J usage is TRBJ2-1; 8 bases map to TRBD1. The length of the CDR3 is 14 residues. With 5 bases clipped from V and 12 bases from J, the junction kept 12 bases outside the gene matches. Germline CDR1 is SGHTA and CDR2 is FQGTGA.

This clone was recorded a few times. The rearrangement uses TRBV7-2 and TRBJ1-1; D ambiguous. The V gene's germline CDR1 is SGHTA and CDR2 FQGNSA. V lost 6 bases and J lost 6, with 14 bases in between. The CDR3 covers 13 residues. CDR3 bases: TGTGCCAGCAGAAACCTCAATCGGGCTGAAGCTTTCTTT. This translates into CASRNLNRAEAFF.

The V and J genes are TRBV6-5 and TRBJ2-7; 8 bases line up with TRBD2. After removal of 2 bases from V and 5 bases from J, the junction contained 8 bases not matched to a gene. The CDR3 is 15 amino acids. CDR1 is MNHEY, CDR2 SVGAGI, per germline. In nucleotides, the CDR3 is TGTGCCAGCAGTTACGGTTCGGGGGGGCCCAACGAGCAGTACTTC. It yields the protein CASSYGSGGPNEQYF.

DNA for the CDR3: TGTGCCAGCAGCTTTATGCGGGGAGACAATGAGCAGTTCTTC. Its protein product is CASSFMRGDNEQFF. The rearrangement joins TRBV7-2 to TRBJ2-1; possible D gene TRBD2, 6 bases. This CDR3 region has 14 residues. Between the trimmed V and J ends, which lost 3 bases and 5 bases, there was a span of 11 bases. CDR1 is SGHTA, CDR2 FQGNSA, per germline.

The rearrangement links TRBV7-6 to TRBJ2-7; 7 nucleotides match TRBD1. Germline V gene data show CDR1 as SGHVS and CDR2 as FNYEAQ. With V trimmed by 6 bases and J by 0 bases, 2 bases remained unmatched. This CDR3 is 13 amino acids long. CDR3 region: CASSRDSSYEQYF. The CDR3 nucleotides are TGTGCCAGCAGTAGGGACAGCTCCTACGAGCAGTACTTC.

This clone showed up just a few times. The chain is built from TRBV5-6 and TRBJ1-1, with D perhaps matching TRBD1 (5 bases). Trimming stripped 1 base from V and 4 bases from J, with 8 bases between. The CDR3 has 13 amino acids. Germline V gene lookup returns CDR1 SGHDT and CDR2 YYEEEE. CDR3 bases: TGTGCCAGCAGCTTGCAGGGTAGCACTGAAGCTTTCTTT. Residues: CASSLQGSTEAFF.

This clone occurred once. At one boundary the junction diverges from the germline segment, which might be a read error. The chain combines TRBV5-4 with TRBJ2-7; 7 nucleotides match TRBD2. The germline gives CDR1 SGHNT, CDR2 YYREEE (reference sequence). The CDR3 sequence is 11 residues long. The CDR3 reads CASSYGGGEHF. CDR3 DNA: TGTGCCAGCAGCTACGGGGGAGGGGAGCACTTC.

V usage is TRBV5-1 and J usage is TRBJ1-6, with D tentatively TRBD1 (6 bases). CDR3 size: 15 residues. V was cut by 3 bases and J by 8 bases, with 15 bases left in between. Germline values: CDR1 SGHRS, CDR2 YFSETQ. CDR3 loop: CASSSSLGGDSPLHF. In DNA, the CDR3 is TGCGCCAGCAGCTCCAGCCTTGGGGGCGATTCACCCCTCCACTTT.